A single sample gave rise to the 7 T cell receptor beta chains below, sequenced in a study of identical twins. TCRdb re-called the 5' RACE reads with MiXCR, one entry per CDR3 protein. The table has fewer than 500,000 distinct CDR3 sequences, around 24% seen once. These data were also reused for a study on T cells expressing NK-cell markers.

Sequencing input: CD4+ T cells sorted from blood. The origin of the receptors is a woman between 18 and 30 years old in good health.

The chain is built from TRBV12-3 or TRBV12-4 and TRBJ1-2; unclear D gene. The CDR3 extends over 14 amino acids. V lost 7 bases and J 4 bases, leaving 16 bases between the germline ends. The CDR3 loop reads CASTGSEGGYGYTF. CDR3 nucleotide sequence: TGTGCCAGCACCGGCTCGGAGGGCGGCTATGGCTACACCTTC.

This clonotype was counted only a few times. The chain employs TRBV29-1 and TRBJ2-7, with TRBD1 as a possible D gene (6 bases). CDR3 length: 12 amino acids. V lost 4 bases, J lost 2 bases, and 9 bases lay in between. Germline V gives CDR1 SQVTM, CDR2 ANQGSEA. In DNA, the CDR3 is TGCAGCGTTGGAGGGGGAACCTACGAGCAGTACTTC. The encoded protein is CSVGGGTYEQYF.

This clonotype was counted between two and nine times. This chain links TRBV20-1 with TRBJ2-5; 7 bases are a match to TRBD2. In germline, CDR1 is DFQATT, CDR2 SNEGSKA (reference sequence). The CDR3 runs 12 residues. V shed 8 bases and J 1 base; nucleotides not matched to a gene: 4. The CDR3 sequence is CSLGTTQETQYF. The CDR3, as DNA: TGCAGTCTTGGGACTACCCAAGAGACCCAGTACTTC.

The table lists this clonotype with a few counts. The rearrangement links TRBV7-9 to TRBJ2-7, with D tentatively TRBD2 (6 bases). Germline-derived CDR1 and CDR2 are SEHNR and FQNEAQ (reference sequence). V was clipped by 3 bases and J by 7 bases, with 13 bases between them. This CDR3 comprises 13 residues. The CDR3 sequence is CASSLAGSKEQYF. CDR3 DNA sequence: TGTGCCAGCAGCTTGGCGGGATCGAAAGAGCAGTACTTC. The full variable domain, its missing parts supplied by reference TRBV7-9 and TRBJ2-7, is DTGVSQNPRHKITKRGQNVTFRCDPISEHNRLYWYRQTLGQGPEFLTYFQNEAQLEKSRLLSDRFSAERPKGSFSTLEIQRTEQGDSAMYLCASSLAGSKEQYFGPGTRLTVT.

This clonotype was counted between two and nine times. The chain has TRBV12-5 and TRBJ1-2; 9 bases map to TRBD1. The J segment lost 7 bases and the V segment lost 6 bases, leaving 3 bases of the junction unmatched. CDR3 size: 12 residues. Per the germline V gene, CDR1 is LGHNT and CDR2 is FRNRAP. The CDR3 sequence: CASGMGQGGYTF. CDR3 DNA sequence: TGTGCTAGTGGAATGGGACAGGGTGGCTACACCTTC.

This clonotype came up a few times. The chain is built from TRBV7-2 and TRBJ1-1; no definite D call. The germline gives CDR1 SGHTA, CDR2 FQGNSA. The CDR3 loop spans 13 amino acids. V dropped 5 bases and J dropped 4 bases, with 11 bases sitting between them. CDR3 residues: CASSRQLVTEAFF. The CDR3 DNA is TGTGCCAGCAGCCGACAACTGGTCACTGAAGCTTTCTTT.

This clonotype was observed a handful of times. The rearrangement uses TRBV20-1 and TRBJ2-7; the match to TRBD1 covers 8 bases. The CDR3 totals 13 residues. Germline V lookup: CDR1 DFQATT, CDR2 SNEGSKA (reference sequence). Trimming at V came to 5 bases and at J to 2 bases, leaving 5 bases not matched to a gene. DNA for the CDR3: TGCAGTGCTTATCGACAGGGGACCTACGAGCAGTACTTC. Protein sequence: CSAYRQGTYEQYF.